These 32 T cell receptor beta chains were all obtained from the same sample, sequenced in a study of blood T cell repertoires in COVID-19. Produced via immunoSEQ multiplex PCR; TCRdb's table is partial and in-frame only. This sample has about 69,000 clones; roughly three quarters occur once, and the top ten carry over 45%. The sequenced sample consisted of peripheral blood. These receptors were taken from a human donor in a cohort sampled during active COVID-19.

CDR3 nucleotides: TGTGCCAGCAGCACTACAGGGGGCGGCACTGAAGCTTTCTTT. Translation gives CASSTTGGGTEAFF. The V call is TRBV21-1, the J call TRBJ1-1; whether TRBD1, the table's D call, matches the DNA was not checked. TRBV21-1 is marked as a pseudogene. The CDR3 is 14 residues long.

The J gene is TRBJ1-2, the V gene TRBV27; 7 bases map to TRBD1. Losses at the gene ends were 6 bases for V and 5 bases for J; bases not matched to a gene: 6. The V gene's germline CDR1 is MNHEY and CDR2 SMNVEV (reference sequence). This CDR3 has 13 amino acids. CDR3 sequence (DNA): TGTGCCAGCAGCTTGGACAGGCGATATGGCTACACCTTC. It yields the protein CASSLDRRYGYTF.

The gene calls are TRBV5-1 and TRBJ2-3; 13 nucleotides align to TRBD2. V lost 4 bases to trimming and J lost 5 bases; unmatched junction nucleotides: 7. The CDR3 sequence is 16 residues long. In germline, CDR1 is SGHRS, CDR2 YFSETQ. As DNA, the CDR3 is TGCGCCAGCAGCCCAGGGACTAGCGGGGTAGTAGATACGCAGTATTTT. This translates into CASSPGTSGVVDTQYF.

The chain carries TRBV11-2 and TRBJ2-7; D is unresolved. The V end lost 5 bases, the J end lost 7 bases, and 12 bases lay between the germline ends. The CDR3 consists of 12 residues. The V gene's germline CDR1 is SGHAT and CDR2 FQNNGV. CDR3 region: CASSPPLAEQYF. The CDR3 DNA reads as TGTGCCAGCAGCCCCCCCTTGGCAGAGCAGTACTTC.

The chain employs TRBV4-1 and TRBJ1-4, with D possibly being TRBD1 (5 bases). The germline CDR1 and CDR2 sequences are MGHRA and YSYEKL. Trimming stripped 4 bases from V and 0 bases from J, with 18 bases between. The CDR3 has 18 residues. The CDR3 region is CASSRWAGTTATNEKLFF. The DNA for the CDR3 is TGCGCCAGCAGCCGCTGGGCAGGGACTACCGCAACTAATGAAAAACTGTTTTTT.

CDR3 in DNA: TGCGCCAGCAGAACCGGGACAGGGACTTACAATGAGCAGTTCTTC. This gives the protein CASRTGTGTYNEQFF. This chain uses TRBV5-1 with TRBJ2-1; 9 bases fit TRBD1. This CDR3 region has 15 residues. The V and J ends lost 5 bases and 4 bases, in that order; junction bases with no gene match: 7. Germline CDR1 SGHRS, CDR2 YFSETQ.

This chain joins TRBV14 and TRBJ1-6; D call uncertain. The ends were cut back, 0 bases at V and 10 bases at J, with 7 bases in the middle. This CDR3 is built from 13 residues. Germline V gene lookup returns CDR1 SGHDN and CDR2 FVKESK. The CDR3 bases are TGTGCCAGCAGCCAAGATGTCCAATCACCCCTCCACTTT. It translates to CASSQDVQSPLHF.

The chain links TRBV10-2 to TRBJ1-1; 8 bases fit TRBD1. Germline values: CDR1 WSHSY, CDR2 SAAADI. The CDR3 covers 14 residues. The ends lost 10 bases at V and 5 bases at J; junction bases unmatched: 12. CDR3 sequence reads: CATRRQGWSTEAFF. For the CDR3, the DNA is TGCGCCACCAGACGACAGGGGTGGAGTACTGAAGCTTTCTTT.

The chain employs TRBV11-2 and TRBJ2-6, with TRBD2 matching over 8 bases. Germline loops: CDR1 SGHAT, CDR2 FQNNGV. Germline trimming cut 5 bases from V and 2 bases from J; bases unmatched to any gene: 8. CDR3 length: 17 residues. The CDR3 nucleotides are TGTGCCAGCAGCCAGCCGGGACTAGTAGCTGGGGCCAACGTCCTGACTTTC. This translates into CASSQPGLVAGANVLTF.

The chain combines TRBV5-1 with TRBJ2-2; TRBD1 aligns across 7 bases. Germline V lookup: CDR1 SGHRS, CDR2 YFSETQ. V was clipped by 0 bases and J by 7 bases; unmatched bases: 6. The length of the CDR3 is 15 residues. CDR3 protein: CASSLGGQFGGELFF. CDR3 DNA: TGCGCCAGCAGCTTGGGGGGACAGTTTGGCGGGGAGCTGTTTTTT.

The J gene is TRBJ1-6, the V gene TRBV7-2; tentatively, D is TRBD1 (5 bases). Trimming removed 3 bases from V and 9 bases from J, with 9 bases in between. The CDR3 loop spans 13 amino acids. Per the germline V gene, CDR1 is SGHTA and CDR2 is FQGNSA. CDR3 residues: CASSFYGGSPLHF. As DNA, the CDR3 is TGTGCCAGCAGCTTCTACGGGGGTTCACCCCTCCACTTT.

The rearrangement joins TRBV24-1 to TRBJ1-2; 7 positions agree with TRBD1. J was trimmed by 10 bases and V by 4 bases; bases with no gene match: 2. The CDR3 is 11 amino acids. CDR1 is KGHDR and CDR2 is SFDVKD in the germline V gene. DNA for the CDR3: TGTGCCACCAGTGACACAGGGGACTACACCTTC. Its translation: CATSDTGDYTF.

This clone appeared a few times. The V gene is TRBV10-1, the J gene TRBJ2-3; 10 bases line up with TRBD2. Germline CDR1 WNHNN, CDR2 SYGVQD (reference sequence). Trimming cost V 6 bases and J 4 bases; bases outside gene matches: 7. This CDR3 is 15 amino acids long. CDR3 bases: TGCGCCAGCAGCCCTAGCGGGAGAGGGCCAGATACGCAGTATTTT. Its translation: CASSPSGRGPDTQYF.

V gene TRBV28 combines with J gene TRBJ1-4; D unresolved. V lost 5 bases and J lost 0, with 4 bases in between. Germline CDR1 MDHEN, CDR2 SYDVKM. This CDR3 is built from 13 residues. The CDR3 reads CASSTPTNEKLFF. The CDR3 bases are TGTGCCAGCAGTACACCAACTAATGAAAAACTGTTTTTT.

The rearrangement links TRBV27 to TRBJ2-5; 9 bases map to TRBD2. V was clipped by 5 bases and J by 2 bases; unmatched bases: 15. CDR1 MNHEY and CDR2 SMNVEV come from the germline V gene (reference sequence). The CDR3 is made up of 18 amino acids. The CDR3 spells CASSPLAGAHPMQETQYF. The CDR3 DNA reads as TGTGCCAGCAGTCCCTTAGCGGGAGCCCACCCCATGCAAGAGACCCAGTACTTC.

The CDR3 bases are TGTGCCAGCAGCTTGGCGGACAGGGTCTACGAGCAGTACTTC. The encoded protein is CASSLADRVYEQYF. V is TRBV5-5 and J is TRBJ2-7, with TRBD1 identical over 8 bases. CDR1 SGHKS and CDR2 YYEKEE come from the germline V gene (reference sequence). The CDR3 consists of 14 residues. Trimming removed 0 bases from V and 3 bases from J; junction bases left unmatched: 2.

This clone was counted many times. The gene calls are TRBV2 and TRBJ1-1; D unresolved. Deletions cut 0 bases from V and 2 bases from J, with 10 bases between. CDR1 and CDR2 from the germline V gene are SNHLY and FYNNEI. The CDR3 is made up of 15 amino acids. CDR3 nucleotide sequence: TGTGCCAGCAGTGAAGCACGAGGCAGCAACACTGAAGCTTTCTTT. Its protein is CASSEARGSNTEAFF.

V is TRBV15 and J is TRBJ1-3; 10 bases map to TRBD1. Trimming removed 2 bases from V and 0 bases from J; junction bases left unmatched: 4. Germline V gene data show CDR1 as LNHNV and CDR2 as YYDKDF (reference sequence). The CDR3 is 17 amino acids. CDR3 protein: CATSRRRDRGSGNTIYF. CDR3 DNA sequence: TGTGCCACCAGCAGACGCCGGGACAGGGGCTCTGGAAACACCATATATTTT.

V and J are TRBV5-8 and TRBJ1-2, with 7 bases matching TRBD1. The CDR3 runs 15 residues. The V gene's germline CDR1 is SGHTS and CDR2 YDEGEE. V shed 6 bases, J shed 0 bases, and the junction held 8 bases outside the gene matches. The CDR3 DNA follows: TGTGCCAGCAACTTCCGGGACAGAGCTAACTATGGCTACACCTTC. Encoded protein: CASNFRDRANYGYTF.

The rearrangement links TRBV5-1 to TRBJ2-7; 10 bases are shared with TRBD1. V dropped 4 bases and J dropped 3; count of bases not matched to a gene: 7. The CDR3 is made up of 15 amino acids. Germline loops: CDR1 SGHRS, CDR2 YFSETQ. CDR3: CASSPHRDRGYEQYF. CDR3 sequence (DNA): TGCGCCAGCAGCCCCCACCGGGACAGGGGCTACGAGCAGTACTTC. Full variable domain (outside the CDR3, taken from reference TRBV5-1 and TRBJ2-7): KAGVTQTPRYLIKTRGQQVTLSCSPISGHRSVSWYQQTPGQGLQFLFEYFSETQRNKGNFPGRFSGRQFSNSRSEMNVSTLELGDSALYLCASSPHRDRGYEQYFGPGTRLTVT.

The chain recombines TRBV5-4 with TRBJ2-5; 7 bases match TRBD1. CDR1 is SGHNT, CDR2 YYREEE, per germline (reference sequence). J lost 5 bases, V lost 2 bases, and 12 bases had no gene match. The CDR3 is 16 amino acids. The CDR3: CASSFQNRGRLETQYF. The DNA of the CDR3 is TGTGCCAGCAGCTTCCAAAATAGGGGGCGCTTGGAGACCCAGTACTTC.

This chain uses TRBV4-1 with TRBJ1-1; 8 nucleotides line up with TRBD1. This CDR3 contains 14 residues. CDR1 MGHRA and CDR2 YSYEKL come from the germline V gene. V lost 4 bases to trimming and J lost 4 bases; unmatched junction nucleotides: 5. As DNA, the CDR3 is TGCGCCAGCAGCCCCCCGGACAGGGCCACTGAAGCTTTCTTT. Translated, it gives CASSPPDRATEAFF.

The V and J genes are TRBV27 and TRBJ2-7; TRBD2 is a possible D gene (6 bases). This CDR3 comprises 17 residues. Trimming shortened V by 6 bases and J by 6 bases, and 27 bases separated the two germline ends. Germline-derived CDR1 and CDR2 are MNHEY and SMNVEV (reference sequence). CDR3 residues: CASRRGAYGGGIVEQYF. The DNA of the CDR3 is TGTGCCAGCAGACGAGGGGCCTATGGGGGAGGAATTGTCGAGCAGTACTTC.

The V call is TRBV28, the J call TRBJ1-1, with D possibly matching TRBD1 (5 bases). The CDR3 length is 13 residues. With 3 bases removed from V and 10 bases from J, the gap between germline ends came to 15 bases. The V gene's germline CDR1 is MDHEN and CDR2 SYDVKM. The CDR3 DNA follows: TGTGCCAGCAGTTTCTCCTGGACCGGGGGAGCTTTCTTT. It encodes CASSFSWTGGAFF.

V is TRBV19 and J is TRBJ1-1; 7 nucleotides line up with TRBD1. Germline CDR1 and CDR2: LNHDA and SQIVND (reference sequence). The CDR3 contains 14 residues. Germline trimming cut 3 bases from V and 0 bases from J; bases unmatched to any gene: 1. CDR3: CASSMGQLNTEAFF. In DNA, the CDR3 is TGTGCCAGTAGTATGGGACAGCTGAACACTGAAGCTTTCTTT.

V is TRBV5-1 and J is TRBJ1-5; D may be TRBD1 (6 bases). The CDR3 consists of 18 residues. Deletions cut 4 bases from V and 2 bases from J, with 22 bases between. Germline V lookup: CDR1 SGHRS, CDR2 YFSETQ. The CDR3: CASSTLPTGSAGNQPQHF. CDR3 DNA sequence: TGCGCCAGCAGCACACTCCCAACAGGGAGCGCGGGCAATCAGCCCCAGCATTTT.

V usage is TRBV18 and J usage is TRBJ2-5; D perhaps matches TRBD1 (6 bases). Trimming cost V 1 base and J 2 bases, with 8 bases left between them. There are 14 residues in the CDR3. Germline V gene data show CDR1 as KGHSH and CDR2 as LQKENI. The chain's CDR3 is CASSPRRGQETQYF. The DNA of the CDR3 is TGTGCCAGCTCACCACGCAGGGGACAAGAGACCCAGTACTTC.

The chain is built from TRBV6-4 and TRBJ2-3; D may be TRBD2 (6 bases). In germline, CDR1 is MRHNA, CDR2 SNTAGT. Deletions cut 0 bases from V and 2 bases from J, with 9 bases between. The CDR3 covers 15 residues. The CDR3 loop reads CASSDSSGDTDTQYF. The CDR3 DNA reads TGTGCCAGCAGTGACTCTTCGGGGGACACAGATACGCAGTATTTT.

A few counts support this clone. This chain links TRBV6-5 with TRBJ2-7, with D perhaps TRBD2 (5 bases). This CDR3 has 15 amino acids. CDR1 and CDR2 (germline): MNHEY, SVGAGI. The ends were cut back, 6 bases at V and 4 bases at J, with 19 bases in the middle. CDR3 DNA sequence: TGTGCCAGCAGCTACCGAGATCGAGGGCCTTACGAGCAGTACTTC. It encodes CASSYRDRGPYEQYF.

This chain connects TRBV5-5 to TRBJ2-7, with a possible D match to TRBD1 (6 bases). Germline V gene data show CDR1 as SGHKS and CDR2 as YYEKEE (reference sequence). This CDR3 spans 15 amino acids. V dropped 1 base and J dropped 0 bases, with 11 bases sitting between them. In nucleotides, the CDR3 is TGTGCCAGCAGCTTGATGGGGACACTCTCCTACGAGCAGTACTTC. Protein: CASSLMGTLSYEQYF. Complete variable domain (other parts from reference TRBV5-5 and TRBJ2-7): DAGVTQSPTHLIKTRGQQVTLRCSPISGHKSVSWYQQVLGQGPQFIFQYYEKEERGRGNFPDRFSARQFPNYSSELNVNALLLGDSALYLCASSLMGTLSYEQYFGPGTRLTVT.

The genes are TRBV7-8 and TRBJ2-7; 10 nucleotides line up with TRBD1. The CDR3 spans 16 residues. CDR1 and CDR2 (germline): SGHVS, FQNEAQ. V trimming: 2 bases; J trimming: 0 bases; junction bases outside the gene matches: 4. The CDR3 DNA is TGTGCCAGCAGCTTATTGGACAGGGGGATCTCCTACGAGCAGTACTTC. Residues: CASSLLDRGISYEQYF.

This clone occurred once. CDR3 nucleotide sequence: TGTGCCAGCATAAGTGAACTTGAAGCTTTCTTT. Its protein product is CASISELEAFF. The chain employs TRBV28 and TRBJ1-1; D unclear. The CDR3 totals 11 residues. V lost 7 bases, J lost 7 bases, and 10 bases lay in between. Germline V gene data show CDR1 as MDHEN and CDR2 as SYDVKM.